One and the same sample provided the 7 T cell receptor beta chains below, sequenced in a study of control samples from healthy donors and cancer patients (TCRdb year 2020). Library preparation employed the immunoSEQ multiplex PCR assay. TCRdb took this table from immuneACCESS and kept in-frame rearrangements with V and J called. Such tables lack part of the clones; where checked against another copy, unresolved V genes explain under half of the gap, and the rest is unexplained. The sample includes about 98,000 clones, with roughly 86% observed a single time. Roughly 2% of the sample is held by the ten biggest clonotypes. The sequenced sample consisted of blood. The origin of the receptors is a man aged 55 to 70 in good health.

The chain joins TRBV19 to TRBJ1-3, with unresolved D. Looked up from germline, CDR1 is LNHDA and CDR2 is SQIVND (reference sequence). Trimming shortened V by 3 bases and J by 0 bases, and 6 bases separated the two germline ends. CDR3 length: 14 residues. The DNA of the CDR3 is TGTGCCAGTAGTATCGGTATCTCTGGAAACACCATATATTTT. It translates to CASSIGISGNTIYF.

In its sample, this clone was seen a few times. The chain recombines TRBV7-9 with TRBJ2-1, with 7 bases matching TRBD1. J was trimmed by 12 bases and V by 1 base; bases with no gene match: 12. The CDR3 runs 15 residues. Germline CDR1 is SEHNR and CDR2 is FQNEAQ (reference sequence). CDR3 coding DNA: TGTGCCAGCAGCTTAGATGGGGACAGCGGAGTTGGGCAGTTCTTC. This translates into CASSLDGDSGVGQFF.

The J gene is TRBJ1-2, the V gene TRBV2; D remains ambiguous. CDR1 and CDR2 (germline): SNHLY, FYNNEI. Trimming stripped 5 bases from V and 0 bases from J, with 4 bases between. CDR3 length: 12 amino acids. CDR3 in amino acids: CASSSPNYGYTF. CDR3 bases: TGTGCCAGCAGTTCACCTAACTATGGCTACACCTTC.

The chain employs TRBV2 and TRBJ2-1; D tentatively reads TRBD1 or TRBD2 (5 bases each). The V gene lost 8 bases and the J gene lost 0 bases, with 14 bases spanning the gap. Germline assignment: CDR1 SNHLY and CDR2 FYNNEI. This CDR3 comprises 15 residues. This CDR3 is CASPGRRSSYNEQFF. CDR3 in DNA: TGTGCCAGCCCGGGACGTAGAAGCTCCTACAATGAGCAGTTCTTC.

The genes are TRBV5-1 and TRBJ2-1; perhaps TRBD2 as D (6 bases). Trimming stripped 0 bases from V and 4 bases from J, with 11 bases between. Per germline, CDR1 SGHRS and CDR2 YFSETQ. The CDR3 spans 15 residues. The CDR3 coding sequence is TGCGCCAGCAGCTTGGGAGCGGGTGGGTACAATGAGCAGTTCTTC. It specifies CASSLGAGGYNEQFF.

This rearrangement joins TRBV9 to TRBJ1-5; no clear D. The length of the CDR3 is 13 residues. From germline, CDR1 is SGDLS and CDR2 YYNGEE. Trimming stripped 4 bases from V and 7 bases from J, with 12 bases between. The CDR3 is CASSSRLGQPQHF. The CDR3 DNA follows: TGTGCCAGCAGCTCTAGATTAGGGCAGCCCCAGCATTTT.

This chain joins TRBV6-5 and TRBJ2-2, with D perhaps given as TRBD1 or TRBD2 (5 bases each). The V and J ends lost 7 bases and 4 bases respectively, with 16 bases between them. The CDR3 is 15 amino acids. The germline CDR1 and CDR2 sequences are MNHEY and SVGAGI. CDR3 in amino acids: CASTPDGDPTGELFF. CDR3 sequence (DNA): TGTGCCAGCACCCCCGATGGGGACCCCACCGGGGAGCTGTTTTTT.